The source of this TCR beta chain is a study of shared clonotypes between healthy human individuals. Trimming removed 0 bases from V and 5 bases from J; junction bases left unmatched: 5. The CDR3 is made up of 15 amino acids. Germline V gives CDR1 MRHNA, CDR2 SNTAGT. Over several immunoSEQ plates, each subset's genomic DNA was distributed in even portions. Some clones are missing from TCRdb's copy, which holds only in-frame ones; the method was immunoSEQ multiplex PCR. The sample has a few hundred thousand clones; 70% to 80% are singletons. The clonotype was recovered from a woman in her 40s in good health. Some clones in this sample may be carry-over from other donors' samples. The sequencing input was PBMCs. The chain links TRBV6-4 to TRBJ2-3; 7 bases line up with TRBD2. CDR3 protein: CASSDSEGGVDTQYF. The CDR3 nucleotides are TGTGCCAGCAGTGACTCGGAGGGAGGGGTAGATACGCAGTATTTT.